Presented here are 18 T cell receptor beta chains from one specimen sequenced in a study of beta chain features in type 1 diabetes. The study reverse transcribed the entire isolated RNA, so it sequenced expressed TCRB transcripts. Data came from immunoSEQ multiplex PCR; TCRdb stores just in-frame clones and leaves some out. This table has roughly 240,000 clones, over 65% appearing once. Sequenced: naive CD4+ T cells from blood. The receptor source for this set is a man younger than 45 in good health.

The count of this clone is one. The rearrangement uses TRBV6-6 and TRBJ2-6; D uncertain. Germline V gene lookup returns CDR1 MNHNY and CDR2 SVGAGI (reference sequence). Trimming pared 5 bases from V and 7 bases from J, leaving 12 bases between. The length of the CDR3 is 14 residues. In DNA, the CDR3 is TGTGCCAGCAGTACAGTTGGTAGAGCCAACGTCCTGACTTTC. It is translated as CASSTVGRANVLTF.

This sequence joins TRBV13 and TRBJ1-4, with 10 bases lining up with TRBD1. V dropped 5 bases and J dropped 5; count of bases not matched to a gene: 5. The CDR3 runs to 15 residues. CDR1 and CDR2 from the germline V gene are PRHDT and FYEKMQ (reference sequence). The CDR3 here is CASSRLTGGNEKLFF. The CDR3 DNA reads as TGTGCCAGCAGCAGGTTGACAGGGGGCAATGAAAAACTGTTTTTT.

This chain links TRBV7-9 with TRBJ2-5, with 9 bases lining up with TRBD1. Germline V lookup: CDR1 SEHNR, CDR2 FQNEAQ (reference sequence). This CDR3 is built from 15 residues. Unmatched junction bases numbered 3, after V lost 4 bases and J lost 0 bases. CDR3 sequence: CASSSGQGYQETQYF. The CDR3 DNA sequence: TGTGCCAGCAGCTCGGGACAGGGATACCAAGAGACCCAGTACTTC.

V usage is TRBV14 and J usage is TRBJ2-2; D unresolved. From germline, CDR1 is SGHDN and CDR2 FVKESK. Trimming shortened V by 4 bases and J by 6 bases, and 12 bases separated the two germline ends. The CDR3 has 14 amino acids. The CDR3 sequence is CASSPTMDAGELFF. CDR3 bases: TGTGCCAGCAGCCCTACAATGGACGCCGGGGAGCTGTTTTTT. The variable domain in full, completed from reference TRBV14 and TRBJ2-2, reads EAGVTQFPSHSVIEKGQTVTLRCDPISGHDNLYWYRRVMGKEIKFLLHFVKESKQDESGMPNNRFLAERTGGTYSTLKVQPAELEDSGVYFCASSPTMDAGELFFGEGSRLTVL.

The chain links TRBV27 to TRBJ2-3, with unresolved D. The V and J ends lost 4 bases and 1 base respectively, with 9 bases between them. The CDR3 is made up of 14 amino acids. Germline V gene lookup returns CDR1 MNHEY and CDR2 SMNVEV (reference sequence). Here the CDR3 reads CASSSETGTDTQYF. CDR3 in DNA: TGTGCCAGCAGTTCGGAGACCGGCACAGATACGCAGTATTTT.

The rearrangement joins TRBV29-1 to TRBJ2-1; 12 nucleotides line up with TRBD1. The CDR3 is 15 residues long. After removal of 7 bases from V and 0 bases from J, the junction contained 4 bases not matched to a gene. Germline V lookup: CDR1 SQVTM, CDR2 ANQGSEA. CDR3 nucleotides: TGCAGCGGAGGGACAGGGGGCCCCTCCTACAATGAGCAGTTCTTC. It is translated as CSGGTGGPSYNEQFF.

This rearrangement joins TRBV30 to TRBJ2-2, with 7 bases aligning to TRBD1. Germline V CDR1 and CDR2: GTSNPN, SVGIG (reference sequence). The CDR3 runs 15 residues. Losses at the gene ends were 4 bases for V and 1 base for J; bases not matched to a gene: 6. The CDR3: CAWTLDRVNTGELFF. For the CDR3, the DNA is TGTGCCTGGACCTTAGACAGGGTGAACACCGGGGAGCTGTTTTTT.

The rearrangement joins TRBV30 to TRBJ2-1; D tentatively fits TRBD1 or TRBD2 (5 bases each). CDR1 and CDR2 (germline): GTSNPN, SVGIG (reference sequence). The CDR3 is made up of 15 amino acids. V was clipped by 2 bases and J by 8 bases, with 19 bases between them. The CDR3 sequence is CAWSPPGRPWDEQFF. In DNA form, the CDR3 reads TGTGCCTGGAGTCCACCGGGACGGCCGTGGGATGAGCAGTTCTTC.

This clone is a singleton in its sample. This rearrangement joins TRBV10-3 to TRBJ2-1; no definite D call. The CDR3 contains 14 residues. Germline V gene lookup returns CDR1 ENHRY and CDR2 SYGVKD. V lost 0 bases and J 4 bases, leaving 7 bases between the germline ends. CDR3 residues: CAISESHGYNEQFF. The CDR3 bases are TGTGCCATCAGTGAGTCCCACGGGTACAATGAGCAGTTCTTC.

This chain uses TRBV7-2 with TRBJ2-4, with D perhaps TRBD1 or TRBD2 (5 bases each). CDR1 and CDR2 (germline): SGHTA, FQGNSA. Deletions cut 5 bases from V and 7 bases from J, with 15 bases between. The CDR3 totals 14 residues. In DNA form, the CDR3 reads TGTGCCAGCAGCCCAGCGGCTAGGGGCAACATTCAGTACTTC. It translates to CASSPAARGNIQYF.

This sequence joins TRBV18 and TRBJ2-5, with D unresolved. Germline V gene data show CDR1 as KGHSH and CDR2 as LQKENI. The germline V and J ends were trimmed by 5 bases and 5 bases, with 12 bases remaining between them. This CDR3 spans 13 amino acids. The CDR3 DNA is TGTGCCAGCTCATCACGTGGGGTGGAGACCCAGTACTTC. Amino acids: CASSSRGVETQYF.

The chain has TRBV18 and TRBJ2-5, with unresolved D. CDR1 and CDR2 from the germline V gene are KGHSH and LQKENI. The CDR3 contains 15 residues. V dropped 0 bases and J dropped 5 bases, with 13 bases sitting between them. The CDR3 region is CASSPPMGNGETQYF. The CDR3 nucleotides read TGTGCCAGCTCACCACCGATGGGGAATGGGGAGACCCAGTACTTC.

The V and J genes are TRBV6-1 and TRBJ2-1; weak D call: TRBD1 (5 bases). The germline V and J ends were trimmed by 6 bases and 9 bases, with 12 bases remaining between them. Germline V gives CDR1 MNHNS, CDR2 SASEGT. The CDR3 totals 12 residues. This CDR3 is CASRSGISEQFF. CDR3 sequence (DNA): TGTGCCAGCAGATCAGGGATTAGTGAGCAGTTCTTC.

This chain uses TRBV19 with TRBJ2-3, with D uncertain. V was shortened by 0 bases and J by 3 bases, with 4 bases between the two germline ends. Looked up from germline, CDR1 is LNHDA and CDR2 is SQIVND (reference sequence). This CDR3 region has 13 residues. The CDR3 nucleotides read TGTGCCAGTAGTATAGACGGGACAGATACGCAGTATTTT. It is translated as CASSIDGTDTQYF.

This clone occurred once. The chain is built from TRBV5-4 and TRBJ2-7, with D uncertain. The CDR3 consists of 13 residues. Trimming took 0 bases from V and 1 from J, leaving 5 bases between them. The germline CDR1 and CDR2 sequences are SGHNT and YYREEE (reference sequence). The CDR3 nucleotides read TGTGCCAGCAGCTTGGGAGAATCCTACGAGCAGTACTTC. Residues: CASSLGESYEQYF.

The chain combines TRBV29-1 with TRBJ1-5, with D uncertain. Germline CDR1 is SQVTM and CDR2 is ANQGSEA. V was trimmed by 4 bases and J by 0 bases, leaving 7 bases between them. CDR3 length: 13 amino acids. CDR3 residues: CSVAPNSNQPQHF. The CDR3 nucleotides read TGCAGCGTTGCACCAAATAGCAATCAGCCCCAGCATTTT.

V gene TRBV5-1 combines with J gene TRBJ2-7; D call uncertain. CDR1 is SGHRS and CDR2 is YFSETQ in the germline V gene. The CDR3 sequence is 14 residues long. Trimming cost V 0 bases and J 0 bases, with 7 bases left between them. CDR3 nucleotides: TGCGCCAGCAGCTTGGGCACACGCTCCTACGAGCAGTACTTC. Translation: CASSLGTRSYEQYF.

Concerning this clone: This specimen includes other DNA sequences encoding the same CDR3. The chain joins TRBV29-1 to TRBJ1-1; TRBD1 is a possible D gene (5 bases). V lost 1 base and J lost 0, with 6 bases in between. Germline CDR1 is SQVTM and CDR2 is ANQGSEA. The CDR3 runs to 13 residues. CDR3 DNA sequence: TGCAGCGTTGAAGGCAGGGTGAACACTGAAGCTTTCTTT. Its protein product is CSVEGRVNTEAFF.